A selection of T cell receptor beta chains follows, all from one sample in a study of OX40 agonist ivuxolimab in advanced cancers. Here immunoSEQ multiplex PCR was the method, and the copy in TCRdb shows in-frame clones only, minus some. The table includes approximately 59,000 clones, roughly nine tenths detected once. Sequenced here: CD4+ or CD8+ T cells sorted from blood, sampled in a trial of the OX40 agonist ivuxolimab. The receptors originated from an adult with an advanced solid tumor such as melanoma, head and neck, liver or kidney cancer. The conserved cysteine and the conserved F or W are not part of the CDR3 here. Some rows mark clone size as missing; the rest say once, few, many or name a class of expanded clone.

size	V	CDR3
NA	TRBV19	ASRNLAGPLYEQY
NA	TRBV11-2	ASSLSREAAQF
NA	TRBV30	AWSVGASGASYETQY
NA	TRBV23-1	ASTIGETQY
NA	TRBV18	ASSPPNRGTNTEAF
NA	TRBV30	AWSVPSGRHETQY
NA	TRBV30	AWSVLGGVSQETQY
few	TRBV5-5	ASLLEGIGEQY
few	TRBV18	ASSPPLRDRDHYGYT
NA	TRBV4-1	ASSQMGMGNEQF
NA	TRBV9	ASSVDEETQY
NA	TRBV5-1	ASSSLAGGNNEQF
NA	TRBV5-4	ASIPKSSYNEQF
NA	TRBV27	ASSLRLGLVREGGKLF
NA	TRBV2	ASRREQGDTEAF
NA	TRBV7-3	ASSSGLAFPDEQF
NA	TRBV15	ATSKHRTLNTEAF
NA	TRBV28	ASSFRRLSYEQY
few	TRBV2	ASSLLGAGEKLF
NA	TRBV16	ASSQGLAGVRTDTQY